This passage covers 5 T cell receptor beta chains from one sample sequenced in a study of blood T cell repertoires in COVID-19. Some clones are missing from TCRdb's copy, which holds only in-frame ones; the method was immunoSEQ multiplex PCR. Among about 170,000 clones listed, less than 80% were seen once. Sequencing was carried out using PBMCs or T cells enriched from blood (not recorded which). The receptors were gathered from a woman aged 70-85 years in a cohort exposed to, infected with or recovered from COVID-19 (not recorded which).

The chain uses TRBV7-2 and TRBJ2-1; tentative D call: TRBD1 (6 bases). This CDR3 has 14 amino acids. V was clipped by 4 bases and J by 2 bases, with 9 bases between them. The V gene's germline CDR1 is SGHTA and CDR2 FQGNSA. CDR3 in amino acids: CASSYRTAYNEQFF. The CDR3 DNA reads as TGTGCCAGCAGCTATCGGACAGCCTACAATGAGCAGTTCTTC.

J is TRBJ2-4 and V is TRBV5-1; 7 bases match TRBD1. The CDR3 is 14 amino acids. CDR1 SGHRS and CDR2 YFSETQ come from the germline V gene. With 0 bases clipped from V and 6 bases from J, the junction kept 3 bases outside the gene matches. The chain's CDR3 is CASSLGTGLNIQYF. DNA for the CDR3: TGCGCCAGCAGCTTGGGGACAGGACTAAACATTCAGTACTTC.

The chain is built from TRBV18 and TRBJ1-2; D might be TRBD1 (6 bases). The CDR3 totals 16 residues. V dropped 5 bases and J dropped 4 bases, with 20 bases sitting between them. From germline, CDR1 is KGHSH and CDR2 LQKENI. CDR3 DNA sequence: TGTGCCAGCTCAACATCAGGGGATGGAAGTATCTATGGCTACACCTTC. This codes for CASSTSGDGSIYGYTF.

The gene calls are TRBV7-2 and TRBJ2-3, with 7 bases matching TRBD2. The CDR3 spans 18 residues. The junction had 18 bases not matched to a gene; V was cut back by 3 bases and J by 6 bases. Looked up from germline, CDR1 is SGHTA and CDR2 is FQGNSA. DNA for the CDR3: TGTGCCAGCAGCTTCCGACCGGGGACTATTTTAAATAGGGATACGCAGTATTTT. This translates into CASSFRPGTILNRDTQYF.

This chain's CDR3 is CASSLDLFGTGGAGPLEAFF. DNA for the CDR3: TGTGCCAGCAGCTTAGACCTATTTGGGACAGGGGGCGCAGGACCGCTCGAAGCTTTCTTT. The chain couples TRBV7-6 to TRBJ1-1, with 12 bases that match TRBD1. The V and J ends lost 1 base and 8 bases, in that order; junction bases with no gene match: 20. The CDR3 spans 20 residues. The germline V gene encodes CDR1 SGHVS and CDR2 FNYEAQ.